Sequencing of this T cell receptor beta chain was carried out in a study of blood T cell repertoires in COVID-19. The overall study: The samples span acute and convalescent COVID-19 from the United States, Italy and Spain. T cells, B-cell-depleted T cells, or PBMCs supplied cDNA or gDNA.

The CDR3 contains 14 residues. Germline CDR1 MNHEY, CDR2 SVGAGI. The trim removed 6 bases at V and 2 bases at J, leaving 4 bases unmatched. Original methodology: Estimates of nucleated cell counts were drawn from the amplification of reference gene primers. The assay was immunoSEQ multiplex PCR, and TCRdb's table has in-frame clones only and misses some. That table supplies the V and J calls and clone size; D and trimming were determined from the DNA. The sample includes roughly 80,000 clones, 82% of them seen just once. Sequenced material: peripheral blood. The chain couples TRBV6-5 to TRBJ1-5; 7 bases map to TRBD1. The receptor's source is a human donor in a cohort sampled during active COVID-19. CDR3 in amino acids: CASSYTGGNQPQHF. CDR3 sequence (DNA): TGTGCCAGCAGCTACACAGGGGGCAATCAGCCCCAGCATTTT.